What follows are 27 T cell receptor beta chains derived from one specimen sequenced in a study of blood T cells in healthy people across ages. The use of a sample-barcoded 5' primer and a J-beta primer mix characterized a second PCR of roughly 7 to 11 cycles. TCRdb re-analysed the 5' RACE reads in MiXCR, keeping a single row per CDR3 protein. Of around 870,000 distinct CDR3 sequences listed, 29% are singletons. Sequencing input: blood. The receptor set was obtained from an elderly woman in good health.

This clonotype was seen many times. The genes are TRBV5-1 and TRBJ2-5; D is unclear. CDR3 length: 15 amino acids. CDR1 and CDR2 (germline): SGHRS, YFSETQ. Trimming shortened V by 4 bases and J by 4 bases, and 17 bases separated the two germline ends. Here the CDR3 DNA reads TGCGCCAGCAGCGCAAGTTTCGTGGGCCCAGAGACCCAGTACTTC. Residues: CASSASFVGPETQYF.

About this clonotype itself: This may be a read error, as it is one base from a much larger clone. V gene TRBV6-1 combines with J gene TRBJ2-7, with 10 bases that match TRBD1. The CDR3 is made up of 13 amino acids. The germline gives CDR1 MNHNS, CDR2 SASEGT. CDR3 coding DNA: TGTGTCAGCAGCGGGGACAGGGGTTACGAGCAGTACTTC. Translated: CVSSGDRGYEQYF.

The table lists this clonotype with a few counts. The chain is built from TRBV7-2 and TRBJ1-2, with D uncertain. V lost 5 bases and J lost 14, with 12 bases in between. The CDR3 length is 10 residues. The germline V gene has CDR1 SGHTA and CDR2 FQGNSA. In nucleotides, the CDR3 is TGTGCCAGCAGCCTCTTGGTGGGGACCTTC. Translated, it gives CASSLLVGTF.

Comments on this clonotype: This may stem from a read error, because a much larger clone lies one nucleotide away. The genes are TRBV4-2 and TRBJ2-7; 13 positions match TRBD2. The CDR3 loop spans 15 amino acids. Germline V gives CDR1 LGHNA, CDR2 YNFKEQ. The J segment lost 3 bases and the V segment lost 3 bases, leaving 2 bases of the junction unmatched. CDR3 region: CASSQTSGGRYEQYF. The DNA of the CDR3 is TGTGCCAGCAGCCAGACTAGCGGGGGGCGCTACGAGCAGTACTTC.

This clonotype has only one observation. Given a much more abundant clone one base away, this may be a read error. The chain couples TRBV5-1 to TRBJ2-2; perhaps TRBD1 as D (7 bases). The CDR3 loop spans 14 amino acids. Germline V gives CDR1 SGHRS, CDR2 YFSETQ. CDR3 region: CASSTGTDGGERFF. CDR3 nucleotide sequence: TGCGCCAGCAGCACCGGGACAGATGGCGGGGAGCGGTTTTTT.

The chain recombines TRBV7-9 with TRBJ1-1; 8 positions match TRBD1. The CDR3 loop spans 15 amino acids. V was clipped by 6 bases and J by 1 base; unmatched bases: 7. The germline CDR1 and CDR2 sequences are SEHNR and FQNEAQ (reference sequence). CDR3 in amino acids: CASRPMGQENTEAFF. CDR3 nucleotides: TGTGCCAGCAGGCCTATGGGACAGGAGAACACTGAAGCTTTCTTT.

The rearrangement links TRBV30 to TRBJ2-7; the D gene is possibly TRBD2 (5 bases). The DNA end is more similar to TRBJ2-5, so the J call may be wrong. CDR3 length equals 15 residues. Germline values: CDR1 GTSNPN, CDR2 SVGIG (reference sequence). The DNA of the CDR3 is TGTGCCTGGCGCGAGTGGAGAGGAGGAGGAGAGACCCAGTACTTC. Protein sequence: CAWREWRGGGETQYF.

The gene calls are TRBV27 and TRBJ1-1; 7 bases align to TRBD1. The CDR3 loop spans 14 amino acids. Trimming removed 6 bases from V and 0 bases from J; junction bases left unmatched: 4. Per the germline V gene, CDR1 is MNHEY and CDR2 is SMNVEV (reference sequence). This CDR3 reads CASRSGQVNTEAFF. For the CDR3, the DNA is TGTGCCAGCAGAAGCGGACAGGTGAACACTGAAGCTTTCTTT.

The chain employs TRBV7-9 and TRBJ2-1; perhaps TRBD2 as D (6 bases). The CDR3 covers 15 residues. Trimming left V 3 bases short and J 2 bases short, with 11 bases between. From germline, CDR1 is SEHNR and CDR2 FQNEAQ (reference sequence). DNA for the CDR3: TGTGCCAGCAGCTTTCGGCGGGAACCCTACAATGAGCAGTTCTTC. As protein: CASSFRREPYNEQFF.

This clonotype came up many times. J is TRBJ2-7 and V is TRBV14; no clear D. V was cut by 1 base and J by 2 bases, with 12 bases left in between. Germline CDR1 reads SGHDN; CDR2 reads FVKESK. The CDR3 is 15 residues long. As DNA, the CDR3 is TGTGCCAGCAGCCAAGGCCGCAGGAACCCCTACGAGCAGTACTTC. Encoded protein: CASSQGRRNPYEQYF. The whole variable domain, filled in from reference TRBV14 and TRBJ2-7, reads EAGVTQFPSHSVIEKGQTVTLRCDPISGHDNLYWYRRVMGKEIKFLLHFVKESKQDESGMPNNRFLAERTGGTYSTLKVQPAELEDSGVYFCASSQGRRNPYEQYFGPGTRLTVT.

This clonotype has just one count. Here the CDR3 omits its conserved ending phenylalanine or tryptophan, so a read error is the likely source. V and J are TRBV5-1 and TRBJ1-6; D gene unclear. Germline CDR1 is SGHRS and CDR2 is YFSETQ. The V and J ends lost 0 bases and 7 bases respectively, with 8 bases between them. The CDR3 consists of 14 residues. The CDR3 nucleotides are TGCGCCAGCAGCTTGGAACAGAGCAATTCACCCCTCCACTTG. Protein: CASSLEQSNSPLHL.

As DNA, the CDR3 is TGTGCCAGCAGCTTCTCCGGGACAGGGGCCGGGGAGCTGTTTTTT. Translation: CASSFSGTGAGELFF. J is TRBJ2-2 and V is TRBV7-9; TRBD1 agrees at 10 bases. V lost 3 bases to trimming and J lost 6 bases; unmatched junction nucleotides: 4. This CDR3 has 15 residues. Germline V gives CDR1 SEHNR, CDR2 FQNEAQ (reference sequence).

V is TRBV29-1 and J is TRBJ2-5; tentatively, D is TRBD1 or TRBD2 (5 bases each). CDR1 and CDR2 from the germline V gene are SQVTM and ANQGSEA. The CDR3 loop spans 15 amino acids. Trimming cost V 3 bases and J 5 bases, with 19 bases left between them. The CDR3 here is CSVDGAGTPRETQYF. The CDR3 nucleotides read TGCAGCGTTGATGGGGCCGGGACCCCAAGGGAGACCCAGTACTTC.

About this clonotype: A read error may account for a junction end that differs from germline. The gene calls are TRBV5-1 and TRBJ2-3; no clear D gene. Germline CDR1 and CDR2: SGHRS and YFSETQ. This CDR3 is 14 amino acids long. This CDR3 reads CASKRDTNTDAQYF. In DNA, the CDR3 is TGCGCCAGCAAGCGCGACACTAACACAGATGCGCAGTATTTT.

About this clonotype: A read error may explain this, as a much larger clone is one base away. The chain recombines TRBV7-9 with TRBJ2-5, with D possibly matching TRBD1 (7 bases). The CDR3 is made up of 15 amino acids. The germline gives CDR1 SEHNR, CDR2 FQNEAQ (reference sequence). V was pared by 6 bases and J by 4 bases, with 18 bases between. Here the CDR3 DNA reads TGTGCCAGCAGTCCCAGGGGGGTCGGTCGAGAGACCCAGTACTTC. Amino acid sequence: CASSPRGVGRETQYF. Combining the CDR3 with reference TRBV7-9 and TRBJ2-5 gives the whole variable domain DTGVSQNPRHKITKRGQNVTFRCDPISEHNRLYWYRQTLGQGPEFLTYFQNEAQLEKSRLLSDRFSAERPKGSFSTLEIQRTEQGDSAMYLCASSPRGVGRETQYFGPGTRLLVL.

This clonotype turned up a few times. V usage is TRBV4-2 and J usage is TRBJ2-3; 8 bases align to TRBD2. The CDR3 has 15 residues. After removal of 4 bases from V and 6 bases from J, the junction contained 9 bases not matched to a gene. Germline CDR1 is LGHNA and CDR2 is YNFKEQ. For the CDR3, the DNA is TGTGCCAGCAGCCCCCACGGGGGGGCAAGGGATACGCAGTATTTT. It is translated as CASSPHGGARDTQYF.

This clonotype has a count of ten or more. The genes are TRBV7-2 and TRBJ1-5; D is possibly TRBD1 (5 bases). V lost 1 base to trimming and J lost 3 bases, with 16 bases between them. The CDR3 extends over 17 amino acids. In germline, CDR1 is SGHTA, CDR2 FQGNSA. CDR3 DNA sequence: TGTGCCAGCAGCTTAGTCGGGGGGTTGGGGTCCAATCAGCCCCAGCATTTT. Translating it yields CASSLVGGLGSNQPQHF.

In its sample, this clonotype was seen many times. The chain carries TRBV20-1 and TRBJ2-1, with 7 bases identical to TRBD1. Germline V gives CDR1 DFQATT, CDR2 SNEGSKA (reference sequence). This CDR3 has 16 amino acids. Trimming removed 3 bases from V and 0 bases from J; junction bases left unmatched: 8. The CDR3 DNA follows: TGCAGTGCTAGTGAGATTGCAGGGGGCTCCTACAATGAGCAGTTCTTC. This encodes CSASEIAGGSYNEQFF.

Concerning this clonotype itself: One base away lies a much larger clone, so this may be a sequencing read error. The V and J genes are TRBV7-8 and TRBJ2-1; TRBD2 is a possible D gene (6 bases). The end of the DNA aligns better with TRBJ2-7, so the J call may be wrong. This CDR3 is 17 amino acids long. Germline CDR1 reads SGHVS; CDR2 reads FQNEAQ. This CDR3 is CASSLRGTRSSYNEQYF. CDR3 sequence (DNA): TGTGCCAGCAGCTTACGCGGGACTCGAAGCTCCTACAATGAGCAGTACTTC.

In this sample, this clonotype turned up many times. The rearrangement uses TRBV12-3 or TRBV12-4 and TRBJ2-6; 7 nucleotides line up with TRBD2. J was trimmed by 0 bases and V by 6 bases; bases with no gene match: 8. The CDR3 runs 17 residues. The CDR3 region has the DNA TGTGCCAGCAGAGCGGGACTCCTCAGCTCTGGGGCCAACGTCCTGACTTTC. Its translation: CASRAGLLSSGANVLTF.

V is TRBV21-1 and J is TRBJ2-7; the table's D call, TRBD2, has no DNA check behind it. TRBV21-1 counts as a pseudogene. This CDR3 comprises 12 residues. CDR3 DNA sequence: TGTGCCAGCATCCCGCCCGGTTACGAGCAGTACTTC. Amino acids: CASIPPGYEQYF.

Ten or more counts support this clonotype. V usage is TRBV14 and J usage is TRBJ2-5; no reliable D call. Per germline, CDR1 SGHDN and CDR2 FVKESK. V lost 0 bases and J lost 4, with 6 bases in between. The CDR3 contains 13 residues. The DNA of the CDR3 is TGTGCCAGCAGCCAAGATCTTCCAGAGACCCAGTACTTC. It specifies CASSQDLPETQYF.

As DNA, the CDR3 is TGCGCCAGCAGCTTGGGAGGGACCGGCGGGGGCTACACCTTC. Its translation: CASSLGGTGGGYTF. The J gene is TRBJ1-2, the V gene TRBV5-1; a weak D match, TRBD1 (5 bases). This CDR3 comprises 14 residues. V was cut by 0 bases and J by 8 bases, with 14 bases left in between. Germline CDR1 reads SGHRS; CDR2 reads YFSETQ.

This clonotype was seen a handful of times. This chain links TRBV27 with TRBJ2-2, with a tentative D call TRBD2 (6 bases). CDR3 length: 14 residues. Germline CDR1 reads MNHEY; CDR2 reads SMNVEV (reference sequence). V lost 5 bases to trimming and J lost 7 bases, with 14 bases between them. Here the CDR3 reads CASSTWSGDGELFF. The CDR3 DNA is TGTGCCAGCAGTACATGGTCGGGGGACGGGGAGCTGTTTTTT.

The chain has TRBV27 and TRBJ2-2; tentative D call: TRBD1 (6 bases). The germline V gene has CDR1 MNHEY and CDR2 SMNVEV (reference sequence). V was shortened by 4 bases and J by 2 bases, with 11 bases between the two germline ends. The CDR3 is made up of 15 amino acids. The CDR3, as DNA: TGTGCCAGCAGTTCGCGGACAGAAAACACCGGGGAGCTGTTTTTT. Translation gives CASSSRTENTGELFF.

The rearrangement joins TRBV6-5 to TRBJ2-6; weak D call: TRBD1 (5 bases). The CDR3 contains 16 residues. Germline V lookup: CDR1 MNHEY, CDR2 SVGAGI. The V end was cut by 6 bases, the J end by 0 bases, with 12 bases between. The DNA of the CDR3 is TGTGCCAGCAGCCGACAGTACTACTCTGGGGCCAACGTCCTGACTTTC. It translates to CASSRQYYSGANVLTF.

There are many counts of this clonotype. This chain joins TRBV6-2 or TRBV6-3 and TRBJ2-1, with 14 bases matching TRBD2. CDR1 MNHEY and CDR2 SVGEGT come from the germline V gene. Unmatched junction bases numbered 10, after V lost 2 bases and J lost 10 bases. This CDR3 spans 17 amino acids. The CDR3 DNA follows: TGTGCCAGCAGTTACCTGGGGACTAGCGGGGGTCCACCGGAGCAGTTCTTC. Its protein product is CASSYLGTSGGPPEQFF.